This T cell receptor beta chain came from a study of T cell clonality in common variable immunodeficiency. With V trimmed by 5 bases and J by 6 bases, 4 bases remained unmatched. The CDR3 covers 15 residues. CDR1 LNHDA and CDR2 SQIVND come from the germline V gene (reference sequence). CVID and control samples used equivalent genomic DNA input. This table comes from immunoSEQ multiplex PCR, and its TCRdb copy is limited to in-frame clones, with some not included. Singletons are absent from the sample, which has 25,000 or so clones. Heparinized whole blood, 5 to 8 ml, came from each donor. General observations from the study: CVID subjects shared fewer TCRbeta clones than healthy controls did. Fewer deletions and N-nucleotide insertions were reportedly seen in common variable immunodeficiency TCR beta sequences.

Concerning this clone: Its specificity is not known. Read sequence stops 3 residues before the CDR3 end, and the germline J gene provides the missing end.

This receptor was obtained from a human donor with common variable immunodeficiency. The chain joins TRBV19 to TRBJ2-1; 13 bases match TRBD2. Sequenced sample: peripheral blood mononuclear cells. The CDR3 here is CASSLRTSGSNEQFF. The DNA read from the CDR3 is TGTGCCAGTAGTCTTCGGACTAGCGGGAGCAATGAG. The whole variable domain, filled in from reference TRBV19 and TRBJ2-1, reads DGGITQSPKYLFRKEGQNVTLSCEQNLNHDAMYWYRQDPGQGLRLIYYSQIVNDFQKGDIAEGYSVSREKKESFPLTVTSAQKNPTAFYLCASSLRTSGSNEQFFGPGTRLTVL.